This T cell receptor (beta chain) appears in the sequencing data of a study of blood T cells in healthy people across ages (dated by TCRdb to about 2015). For the wider study: In model experiments, template switching captured about one uniquely barcoded TCR beta cDNA molecule for every two T cells. The study measured age-related changes in TCR beta repertoire diversity using deep sequencing normalized with unique cDNA molecular identifiers. The donors were split into four age groups: young (average around 15 years), middle-aged (roughly 40), aged (about 56) and long-lived (more than 80). To avoid experimental bias, donors of different ages were distributed randomly across sequencing lanes. Using the same blood draw, the study looked at two additional independent replicas of 1 million unique cDNA reads for two donors, one aged 18 to 30 and the other aged 80 or older.

Results and caveats for the whole study, not just this receptor: A strong correlation was found between observed TCR beta diversity and the percentage of naive T cells measured by flow cytometry. Compared with the aged group, the long-lived group had more naive CD4+ T cells, fewer expanded clones and increased TCR diversity, a pattern suggesting age selection. Estimates of total diversity based on one million sequenced T cells were regarded as lower bounds and as underestimates. Because profiling used bulk unsorted PBMCs, naive and antigen-experienced compartments could not be compared conclusively. Because the CMV infection status of the donors was unknown, age-related changes in expanded clonotypes may potentially have been confounded. Observed TCR beta diversity per million T cells fell roughly linearly with age, and a significant reduction was already apparent by age roughly 41.

For this clonotype: This clone's antigen is unknown. There are no base qualities to consult, and no much larger clone falls within one base.

Receptor amplification or capture employed 5' RACE. TCRdb records Illumina HiSeq 2500 as the sequencer. A second about 7 to 11 cycle PCR used a sample-barcoded 5' primer and a J-beta primer mix. A template-switch 5' adaptor carrying 12 random nucleotides introduced a unique molecular identifier onto each TCR beta cDNA molecule. At least 2.5 million CDR3-containing paired-end reads were obtained from each sample. All of the RNA was converted into first-strand cDNA using the Mint cDNA synthesis kit, with a TRBC-specific oligonucleotide serving as the primer. All cDNA was treated with uracil-DNA glycosylase and then went through a first 18-cycle PCR with the universal primers M1SS and BC2_uni_R. The paper's data handling went like this. For normalization, 1 million high-quality reads, each with a distinct molecular identifier, were randomly selected from each sample. Instead of being binned into consensus sequences, reads with shared molecular identifiers were discarded. MiTCR, with a Q25 quality threshold and the strictest error-elimination algorithm, was used for CDR3 identification, clonotype clustering and error correction. A nonparametric unseen species model with Euler transformation was used to estimate lower-bound total TCR beta diversity. Starting from the raw public reads, TCRdb applied fastp trimming at Q25, assembled clones with MiXCR and retained in-frame beta chains. All rows with the same CDR3 protein become a single entry with the most common DNA and genes. In this record, the V and J calls reflect TCRdb's handling and not the investigators' own analysis. Across this sample there are around 1.5 million distinct CDR3 sequences, with around two fifths seen only once. The ten most abundant clones make up 6.5% to 10% of the sample.

Systemically healthy Caucasian individuals from Russia, 35 to 50 in total and aged about 6 to 100 years, were included as donors. Approximately 10 milliliters of peripheral blood were collected from each donor into EDTA-treated Vacutainer tubes. Ficoll-Paque density-gradient centrifugation was used to isolate PBMCs, with at least 6.5 million per sample. Trizol reagent was used to extract total RNA from PBMCs, with at least 6 micrograms per sample. For every donor, flow cytometry on a PBMC aliquot measured the percentage of naive CD45RAhigh/CD27high T cells. The V end loses 2 bases and the J end loses 3 bases, and a stretch of 12 bases separates them. CDR1 and CDR2 were assigned from the germline V gene as SGDLS and YYNGEE. The CDR3, cysteine through phenylalanine, is 14 amino acids long. Just the 42-base CDR3 DNA is kept, in frame starting at base 1.

This receptor was obtained from a young woman in good health. This receptor chain uses TRBV9 and TRBJ2-7; a weak D assignment points to TRBD1 (6 bases agree). Sample: blood. The sequenced DNA is TGTGCCAGCAGCGTCAGGGGCGAAGACTACGAGCAGTACTTC. It translates as CASSVRGEDYEQYF.